This TCR beta chain was captured by sequencing in a study of cytomegalovirus exposure and HLA in healthy donors. The PCR ran on 60 Vbeta and 13 Jbeta primers. The table came from immunoSEQ multiplex PCR; TCRdb's copy has only in-frame clones and leaves some out. The sample consists of approximately 140,000 clones, nearly 90% of them appearing once. The CDR3 runs 14 residues. The V segment lost 7 bases and the J segment 5 bases; nucleotides outside the gene matches: 6. CDR1 SNHLY and CDR2 FYNNEI come from the germline V gene. This clonotype was obtained from a woman aged 40 to 50 in good health and CMV-seronegative. Source material: PBMCs. The chain carries TRBV2 and TRBJ2-3, with 10 bases fitting TRBD1. CDR3 residues: CASKVDRGVDTQYF. The CDR3 DNA sequence: TGTGCCAGCAAGGTGGACAGGGGGGTAGATACGCAGTATTTT.